This TCR beta chain came from a study of CD8+CD57+ T cells in acquired aplastic anemia. Study as a whole: Sorted CD4+ and CD8+ cells yielded roughly 3.1 ug of DNA on average.

Germline lookup yields CDR1 KGHDR and CDR2 SFDVKD. The CDR3 is made up of 10 amino acids, end residues included. Genomic DNA templated the TCR beta VDJ and CDR3 profiling. A single record per CDR3 protein comes from TCRdb applying MiXCR to the reads. Here the sample spans roughly 250,000 distinct CDR3 sequences, 70% to 85% being singletons. A remark on this clonotype: It is likely a read error, because the conserved phenylalanine at the end of the CDR3 is missing. The DNA is omitted, as the CDR3 cannot be located on it reliably, and the CDR3 follows TCRdb's listing.

Sequenced patients had shown CD8+CD57+ cell expansion by flow cytometry. Every patient presented with severe acquired aplastic anemia. Blood sampling was performed on the patients, and none of them had received therapy by then. The chain couples TRBV24-1 to TRBJ2-7; the table names TRBD2, a call not compared with the DNA. The receptor comes from a human donor with aplastic anemia. The material sequenced was sorted CD4+, CD8+, or CD8+CD57+ T cells (not recorded which) from PBMCs. The CDR3 sequence: CATSDWGKTS.